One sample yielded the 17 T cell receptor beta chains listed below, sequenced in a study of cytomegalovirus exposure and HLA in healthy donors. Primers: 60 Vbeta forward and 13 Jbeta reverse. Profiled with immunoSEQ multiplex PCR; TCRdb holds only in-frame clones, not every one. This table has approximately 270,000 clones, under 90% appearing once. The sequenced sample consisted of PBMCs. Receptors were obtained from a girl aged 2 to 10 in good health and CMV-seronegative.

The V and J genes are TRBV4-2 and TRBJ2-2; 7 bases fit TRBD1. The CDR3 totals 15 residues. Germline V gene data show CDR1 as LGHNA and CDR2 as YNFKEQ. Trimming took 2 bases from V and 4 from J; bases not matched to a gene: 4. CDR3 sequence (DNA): TGTGCCAGCAGCCAATGGGGACAGTCCACCGGGGAGCTGTTTTTT. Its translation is CASSQWGQSTGELFF.

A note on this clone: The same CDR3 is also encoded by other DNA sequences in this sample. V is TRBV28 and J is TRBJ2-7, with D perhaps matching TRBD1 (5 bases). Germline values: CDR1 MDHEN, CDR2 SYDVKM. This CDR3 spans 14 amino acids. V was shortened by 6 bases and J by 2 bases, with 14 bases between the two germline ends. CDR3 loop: CASRRWQGTYEQYF. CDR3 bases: TGTGCCAGCAGGAGGTGGCAGGGCACCTACGAGCAGTACTTC.

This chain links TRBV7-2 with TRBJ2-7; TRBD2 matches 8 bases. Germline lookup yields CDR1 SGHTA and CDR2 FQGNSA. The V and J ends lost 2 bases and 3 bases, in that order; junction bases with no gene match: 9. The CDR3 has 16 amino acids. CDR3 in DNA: TGTGCCAGCAGCTTATTCCCGGGGGGGGGACGCTACGAGCAGTACTTC. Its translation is CASSLFPGGGRYEQYF.

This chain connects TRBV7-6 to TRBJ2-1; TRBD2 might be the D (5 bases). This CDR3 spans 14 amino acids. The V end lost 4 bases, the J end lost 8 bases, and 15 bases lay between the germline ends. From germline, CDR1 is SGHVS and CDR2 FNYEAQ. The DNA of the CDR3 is TGTGCCAGCAGCTCGGACGGGGTGTTGGATGAGCAGTTCTTC. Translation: CASSSDGVLDEQFF.

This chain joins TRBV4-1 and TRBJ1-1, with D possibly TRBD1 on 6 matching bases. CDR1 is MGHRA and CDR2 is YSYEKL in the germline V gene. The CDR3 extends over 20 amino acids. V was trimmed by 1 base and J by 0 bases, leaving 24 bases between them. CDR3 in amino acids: CASSQAYLGARSGMNTEAFF. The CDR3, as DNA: TGCGCCAGCAGCCAAGCGTATTTGGGGGCGCGCAGCGGAATGAACACTGAAGCTTTCTTT.

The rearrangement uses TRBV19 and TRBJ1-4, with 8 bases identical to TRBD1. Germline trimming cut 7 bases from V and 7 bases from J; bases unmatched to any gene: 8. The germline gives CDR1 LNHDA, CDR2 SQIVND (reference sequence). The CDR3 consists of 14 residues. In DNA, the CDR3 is TGTGCCAGTACCAAGACAGGGGTTGGTGAAAAACTGTTTTTT. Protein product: CASTKTGVGEKLFF.

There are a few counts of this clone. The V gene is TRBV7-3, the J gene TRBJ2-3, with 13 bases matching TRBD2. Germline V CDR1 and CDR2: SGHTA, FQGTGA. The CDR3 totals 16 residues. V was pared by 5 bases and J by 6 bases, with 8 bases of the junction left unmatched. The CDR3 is CASSPQGTSGADTQYF. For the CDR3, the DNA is TGTGCCAGCAGCCCCCAAGGGACTAGCGGGGCTGATACGCAGTATTTT.

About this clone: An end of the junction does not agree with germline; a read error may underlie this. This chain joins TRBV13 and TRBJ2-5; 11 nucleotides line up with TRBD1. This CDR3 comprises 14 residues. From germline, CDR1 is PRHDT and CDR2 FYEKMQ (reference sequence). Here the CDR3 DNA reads TGTGCCAGCAGCCTAGGACAGGGGGCCCTTTTTCAGTACTTC. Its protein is CASSLGQGALFQYF.

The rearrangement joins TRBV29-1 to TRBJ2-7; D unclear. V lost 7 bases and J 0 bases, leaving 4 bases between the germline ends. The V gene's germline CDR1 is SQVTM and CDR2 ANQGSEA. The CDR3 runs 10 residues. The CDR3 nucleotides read TGCAGCGGACACTCCTACGAGCAGTACTTC. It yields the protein CSGHSYEQYF.

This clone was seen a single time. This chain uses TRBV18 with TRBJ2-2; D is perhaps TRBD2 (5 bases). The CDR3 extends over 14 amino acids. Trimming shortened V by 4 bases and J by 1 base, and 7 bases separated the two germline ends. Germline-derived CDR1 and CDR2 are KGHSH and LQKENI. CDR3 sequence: CASSRRENTGELFF. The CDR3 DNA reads TGTGCCAGCTCACGCCGGGAGAACACCGGGGAGCTGTTTTTT.

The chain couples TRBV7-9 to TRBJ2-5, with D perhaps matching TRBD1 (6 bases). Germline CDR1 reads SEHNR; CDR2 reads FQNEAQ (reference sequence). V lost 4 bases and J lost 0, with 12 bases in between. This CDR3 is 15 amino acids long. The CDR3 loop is CASSSTGTDQETQYF. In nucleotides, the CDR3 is TGTGCCAGCAGCTCAACAGGGACCGACCAAGAGACCCAGTACTTC.

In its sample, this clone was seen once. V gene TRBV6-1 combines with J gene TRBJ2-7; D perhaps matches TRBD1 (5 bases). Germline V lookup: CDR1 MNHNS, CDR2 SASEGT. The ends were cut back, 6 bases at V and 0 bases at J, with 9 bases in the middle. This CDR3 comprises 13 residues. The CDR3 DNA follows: TGTGCCAGCAGGGACACGGACTCCTACGAGCAGTACTTC. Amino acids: CASRDTDSYEQYF.

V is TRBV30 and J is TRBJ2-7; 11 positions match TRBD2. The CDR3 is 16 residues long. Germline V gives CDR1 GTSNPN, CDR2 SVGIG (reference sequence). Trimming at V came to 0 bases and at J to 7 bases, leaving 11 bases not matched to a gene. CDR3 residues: CAWSVPPSGGSREQYF. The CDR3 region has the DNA TGTGCCTGGAGTGTACCCCCTAGCGGGGGGTCGCGGGAGCAGTACTTC.

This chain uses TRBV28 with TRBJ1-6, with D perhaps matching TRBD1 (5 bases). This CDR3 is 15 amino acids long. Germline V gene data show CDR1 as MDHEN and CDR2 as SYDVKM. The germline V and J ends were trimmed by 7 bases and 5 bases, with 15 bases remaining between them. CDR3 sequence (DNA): TGTGCCAGCACCTTGGGGGGGAGAGATAATTCACCCCTCCACTTT. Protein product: CASTLGGRDNSPLHF.

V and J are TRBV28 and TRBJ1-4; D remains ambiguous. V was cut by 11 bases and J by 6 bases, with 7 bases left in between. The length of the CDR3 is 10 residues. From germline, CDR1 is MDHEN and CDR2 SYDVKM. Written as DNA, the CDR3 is TGTGCCTCCCGAGATGAAAAACTGTTTTTT. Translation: CASRDEKLFF.

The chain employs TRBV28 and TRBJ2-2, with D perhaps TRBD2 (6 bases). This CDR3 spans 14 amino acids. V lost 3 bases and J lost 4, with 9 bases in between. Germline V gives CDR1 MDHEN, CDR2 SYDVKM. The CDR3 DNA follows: TGTGCCAGCAGTTTGGACTATGGCACCGGGGAGCTGTTTTTT. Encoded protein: CASSLDYGTGELFF.

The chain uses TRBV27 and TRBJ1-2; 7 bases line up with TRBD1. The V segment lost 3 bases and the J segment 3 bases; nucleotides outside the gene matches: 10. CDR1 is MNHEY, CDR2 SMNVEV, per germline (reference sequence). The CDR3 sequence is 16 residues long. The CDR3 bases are TGTGCCAGCAGTTTCAACCGACAGGGAGGATACTATGGCTACACCTTC. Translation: CASSFNRQGGYYGYTF.